This TCR beta chain was documented in a study of T cell responses to AZD1222 COVID-19 vaccine. Study results and limitations: Close to half of all spike-specific TCRs reportedly target regions of the variants that are unmutated. In all cases, repertoires were sampled only after the peak T cell response. A mostly white British donor set with more females was recruited, and clonal diversity was possibly underestimated. Spike-wide vaccine-associated CD4 TCRs dominated at 160-218 and 743-854.

The germline V and J ends were trimmed by 3 bases and 3 bases, with 3 bases remaining between them. Per the germline V gene, CDR1 is SGDLS and CDR2 is YYNGEE. The CDR3 sequence is 12 residues long. Concerning this clone itself: Antigen: not known.

Data came from immunoSEQ multiplex PCR; TCRdb stores just in-frame clones and leaves some out. The table includes about 89,000 clones, about nine tenths detected once. The source is an adult who received the AZD1222 COVID-19 vaccine. The specimen comprised peripheral blood, sampled 28 days after the second AZD1222 dose. The chain couples TRBV9 to TRBJ2-2; D is unclear. The CDR3 reads CASSGYTGELFF. The CDR3 nucleotides are TGTGCCAGCAGCGGCTACACCGGGGAGCTGTTTTTT.